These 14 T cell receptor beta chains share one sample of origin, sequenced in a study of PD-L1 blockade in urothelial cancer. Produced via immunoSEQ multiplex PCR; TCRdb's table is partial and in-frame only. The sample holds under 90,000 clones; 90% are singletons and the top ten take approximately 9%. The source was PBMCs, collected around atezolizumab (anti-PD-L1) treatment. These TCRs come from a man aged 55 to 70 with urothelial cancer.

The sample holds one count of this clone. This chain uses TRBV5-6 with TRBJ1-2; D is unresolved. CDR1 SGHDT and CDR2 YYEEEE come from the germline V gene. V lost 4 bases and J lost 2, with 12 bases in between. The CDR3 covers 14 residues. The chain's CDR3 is CASSPGFPNYGYTF. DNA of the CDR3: TGTGCCAGCAGCCCCGGTTTCCCCAACTATGGCTACACCTTC.

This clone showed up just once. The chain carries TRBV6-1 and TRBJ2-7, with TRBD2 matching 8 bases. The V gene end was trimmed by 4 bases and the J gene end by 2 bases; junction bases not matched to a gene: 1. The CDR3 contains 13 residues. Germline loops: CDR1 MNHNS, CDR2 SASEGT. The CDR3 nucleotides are TGTGCCAGCAGTGCGGGACTAGCCTACGAGCAGTACTTC. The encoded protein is CASSAGLAYEQYF.

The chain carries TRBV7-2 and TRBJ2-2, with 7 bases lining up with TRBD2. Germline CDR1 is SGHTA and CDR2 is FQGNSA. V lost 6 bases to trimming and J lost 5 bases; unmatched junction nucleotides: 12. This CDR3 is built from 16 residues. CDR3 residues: CASRMSGVPRTGELFF. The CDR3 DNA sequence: TGTGCCAGCAGGATGAGCGGGGTCCCGAGGACCGGGGAGCTGTTTTTT. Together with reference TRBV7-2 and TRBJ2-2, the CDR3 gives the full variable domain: GAGVSQSPSNKVTEKGKDVELRCDPISGHTALYWYRQSLGQGLEFLIYFQGNSAPDKSGLPSDRFSAERTGGSVSTLTIQRTQQEDSAVYLCASRMSGVPRTGELFFGEGSRLTVL.

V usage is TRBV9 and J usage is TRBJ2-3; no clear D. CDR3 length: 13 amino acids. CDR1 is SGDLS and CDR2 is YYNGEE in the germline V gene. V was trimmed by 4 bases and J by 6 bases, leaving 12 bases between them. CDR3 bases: TGTGCCAGCAGCACGCGTGGTTTCGATACGCAGTATTTT. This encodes CASSTRGFDTQYF.

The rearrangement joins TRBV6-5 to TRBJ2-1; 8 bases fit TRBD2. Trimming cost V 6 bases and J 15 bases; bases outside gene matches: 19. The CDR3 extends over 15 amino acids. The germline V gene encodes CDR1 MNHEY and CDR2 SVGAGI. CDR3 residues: CASSVSGGPGGGRFF. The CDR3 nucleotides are TGTGCCAGCAGCGTATCGGGGGGGCCGGGAGGTGGCCGGTTCTTC.

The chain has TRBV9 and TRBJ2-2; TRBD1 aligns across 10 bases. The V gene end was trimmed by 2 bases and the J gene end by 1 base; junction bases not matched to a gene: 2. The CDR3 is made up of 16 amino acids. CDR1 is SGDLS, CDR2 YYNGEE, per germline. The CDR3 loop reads CASSVWTGGNTGELFF. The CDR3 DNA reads TGTGCCAGCAGCGTTTGGACAGGGGGGAACACCGGGGAGCTGTTTTTT.

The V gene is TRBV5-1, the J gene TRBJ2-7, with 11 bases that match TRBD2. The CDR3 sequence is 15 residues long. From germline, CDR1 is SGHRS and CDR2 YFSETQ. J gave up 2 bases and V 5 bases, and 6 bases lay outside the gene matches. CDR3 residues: CASSQVAGGTYEQYF. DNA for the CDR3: TGCGCCAGCAGTCAAGTAGCGGGAGGGACCTACGAGCAGTACTTC.

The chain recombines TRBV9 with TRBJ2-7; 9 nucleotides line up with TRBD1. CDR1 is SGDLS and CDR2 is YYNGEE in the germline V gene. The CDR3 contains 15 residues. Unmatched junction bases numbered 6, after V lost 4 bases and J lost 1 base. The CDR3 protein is CASSPRDRASYEQYF. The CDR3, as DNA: TGTGCCAGCAGCCCCCGGGACAGGGCTTCCTACGAGCAGTACTTC.

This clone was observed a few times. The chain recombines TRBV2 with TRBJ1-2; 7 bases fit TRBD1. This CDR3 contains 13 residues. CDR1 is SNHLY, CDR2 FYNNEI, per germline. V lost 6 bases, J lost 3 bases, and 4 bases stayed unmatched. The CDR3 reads CASRDTGDYGYTF. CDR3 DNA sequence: TGTGCCAGCAGGGACACAGGGGACTATGGCTACACCTTC. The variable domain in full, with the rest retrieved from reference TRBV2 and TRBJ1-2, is EPEVTQTPSHQVTQMGQEVILRCVPISNHLYFYWYRQILGQKVEFLVSFYNNEISEKSEIFDDQFSVERPDGSNFTLKIRSTKLEDSAMYFCASRDTGDYGYTFGSGTRLTVV.

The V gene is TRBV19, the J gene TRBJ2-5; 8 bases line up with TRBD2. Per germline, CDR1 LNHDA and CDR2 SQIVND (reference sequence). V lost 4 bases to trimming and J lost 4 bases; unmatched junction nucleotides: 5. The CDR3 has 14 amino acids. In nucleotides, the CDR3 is TGTGCCAGTAGTACCGGGGGGGCCATAGAGACCCAGTACTTC. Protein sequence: CASSTGGAIETQYF.

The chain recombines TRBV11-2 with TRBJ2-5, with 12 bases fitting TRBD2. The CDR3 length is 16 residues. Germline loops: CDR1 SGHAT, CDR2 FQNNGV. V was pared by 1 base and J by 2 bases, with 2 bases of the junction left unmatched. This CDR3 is CASSLGTSGEQETQYF. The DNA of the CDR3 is TGTGCCAGCAGCTTAGGGACTAGCGGGGAGCAAGAGACCCAGTACTTC. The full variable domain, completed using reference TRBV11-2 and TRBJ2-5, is EAGVAQSPRYKIIEKRQSVAFWCNPISGHATLYWYQQILGQGPKLLIQFQNNGVVDDSQLPKDRFSAERLKGVDSTLKIQPAKLEDSAVYLCASSLGTSGEQETQYFGPGTRLLVL.

The chain's CDR3 is CASSLKPSTDTQYF. The CDR3 coding sequence is TGTGCCAGCAGCTTAAAGCCTAGCACAGATACGCAGTATTTT. This chain uses TRBV5-6 with TRBJ2-3; D is unclear. CDR3 length: 14 residues. The germline V and J ends were trimmed by 2 bases and 0 bases, with 7 bases remaining between them. CDR1 and CDR2 from the germline V gene are SGHDT and YYEEEE. Combining the CDR3 with reference TRBV5-6 and TRBJ2-3 gives the whole variable domain DAGVTQSPTHLIKTRGQQVTLRCSPKSGHDTVSWYQQALGQGPQFIFQYYEEEERQRGNFPDRFSGHQFPNYSSELNVNALLLGDSALYLCASSLKPSTDTQYFGPGTRLTVL.

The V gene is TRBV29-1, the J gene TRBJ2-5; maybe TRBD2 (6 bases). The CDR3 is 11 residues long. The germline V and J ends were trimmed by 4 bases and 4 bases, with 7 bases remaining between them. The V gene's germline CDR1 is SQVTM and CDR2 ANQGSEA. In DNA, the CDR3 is TGCAGCGTTGGGGGGGTAGAGACCCAGTACTTC. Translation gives CSVGGVETQYF.

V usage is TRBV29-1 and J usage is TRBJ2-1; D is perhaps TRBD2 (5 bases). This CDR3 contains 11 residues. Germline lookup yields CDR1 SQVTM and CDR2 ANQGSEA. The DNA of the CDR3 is TGCAGTGGACTCGAATACAATGAGCAGTTCTTC. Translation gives CSGLEYNEQFF.